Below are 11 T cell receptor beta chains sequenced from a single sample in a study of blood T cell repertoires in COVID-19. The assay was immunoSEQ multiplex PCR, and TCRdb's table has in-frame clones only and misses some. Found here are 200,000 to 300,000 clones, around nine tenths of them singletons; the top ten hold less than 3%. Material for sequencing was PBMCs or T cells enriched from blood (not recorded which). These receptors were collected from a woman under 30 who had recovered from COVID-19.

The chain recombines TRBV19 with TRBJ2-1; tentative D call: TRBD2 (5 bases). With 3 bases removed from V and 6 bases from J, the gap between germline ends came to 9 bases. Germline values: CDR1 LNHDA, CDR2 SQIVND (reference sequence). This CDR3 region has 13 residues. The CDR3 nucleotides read TGTGCCAGTAGTATTCTACGGGGCAATGAGCAGTTCTTC. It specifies CASSILRGNEQFF. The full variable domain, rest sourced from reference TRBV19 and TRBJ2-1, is DGGITQSPKYLFRKEGQNVTLSCEQNLNHDAMYWYRQDPGQGLRLIYYSQIVNDFQKGDIAEGYSVSREKKESFPLTVTSAQKNPTAFYLCASSILRGNEQFFGPGTRLTVL.

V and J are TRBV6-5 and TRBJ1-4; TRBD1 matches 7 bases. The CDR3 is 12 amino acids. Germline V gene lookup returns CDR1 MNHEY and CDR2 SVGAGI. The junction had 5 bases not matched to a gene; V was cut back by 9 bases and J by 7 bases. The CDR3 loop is CARGGEGEKLFF. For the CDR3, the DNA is TGTGCCAGAGGGGGCGAGGGTGAAAAACTGTTTTTT.

The CDR3 loop reads CAISEEAGPGEQYF. CDR3 nucleotide sequence: TGTGCCATCAGTGAGGAGGCGGGACCTGGAGAGCAGTACTTC. V is TRBV10-3 and J is TRBJ2-7, with a possible D match to TRBD2 (6 bases). Trimming stripped 2 bases from V and 7 bases from J, with 15 bases between. Germline CDR1 is ENHRY and CDR2 is SYGVKD. This CDR3 has 14 amino acids.

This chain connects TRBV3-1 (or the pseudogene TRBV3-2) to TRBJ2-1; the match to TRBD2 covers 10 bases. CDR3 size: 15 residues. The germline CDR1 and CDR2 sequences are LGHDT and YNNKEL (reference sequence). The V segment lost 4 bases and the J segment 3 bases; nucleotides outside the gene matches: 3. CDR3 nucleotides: TGTGCCAGCAGCCGGAGGACTAGCGGCTACAATGAGCAGTTCTTC. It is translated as CASSRRTSGYNEQFF.

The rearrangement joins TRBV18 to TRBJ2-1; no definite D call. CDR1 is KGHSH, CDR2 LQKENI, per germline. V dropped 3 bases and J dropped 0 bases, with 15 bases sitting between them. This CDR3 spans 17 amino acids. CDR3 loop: CASSPVEDPSSYNEQFF. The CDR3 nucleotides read TGTGCCAGCTCACCCGTCGAGGATCCGAGCTCCTACAATGAGCAGTTCTTC. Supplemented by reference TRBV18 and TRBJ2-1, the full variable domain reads NAGVMQNPRHLVRRRGQEARLRCSPMKGHSHVYWYRQLPEEGLKFMVYLQKENIIDESGMPKERFSAEFPKEGPSILRIQQVVRGDSAAYFCASSPVEDPSSYNEQFFGPGTRLTVL.

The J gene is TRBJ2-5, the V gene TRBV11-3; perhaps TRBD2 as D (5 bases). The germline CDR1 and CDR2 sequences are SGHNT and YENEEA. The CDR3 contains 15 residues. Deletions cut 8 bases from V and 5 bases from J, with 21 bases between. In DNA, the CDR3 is TGTGCCAGCCCTGAGGGCCGGAGTCTTCGTGAGACCCAGTACTTC. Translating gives CASPEGRSLRETQYF.

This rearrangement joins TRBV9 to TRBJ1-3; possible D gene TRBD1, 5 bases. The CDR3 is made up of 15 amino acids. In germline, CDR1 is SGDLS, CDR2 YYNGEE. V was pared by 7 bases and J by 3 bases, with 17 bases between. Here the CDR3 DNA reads TGTGCCAGCCGAAAAGGGGAGGCACTTGGAAACACCATATATTTT. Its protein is CASRKGEALGNTIYF.

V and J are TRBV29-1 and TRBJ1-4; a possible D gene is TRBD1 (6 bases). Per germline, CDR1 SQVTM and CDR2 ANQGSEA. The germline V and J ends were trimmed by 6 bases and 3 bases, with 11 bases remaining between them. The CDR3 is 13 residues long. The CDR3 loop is CSVRGSANEKLFF. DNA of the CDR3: TGCAGCGTCAGGGGTTCGGCTAATGAAAAACTGTTTTTT.

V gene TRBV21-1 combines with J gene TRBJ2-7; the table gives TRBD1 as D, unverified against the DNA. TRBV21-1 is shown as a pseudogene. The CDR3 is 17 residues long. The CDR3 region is CASSPRGDRPTVGEQYF. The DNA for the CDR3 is TGTGCCAGCAGCCCACGCGGGGACAGGCCGACAGTGGGCGAGCAGTACTTC.

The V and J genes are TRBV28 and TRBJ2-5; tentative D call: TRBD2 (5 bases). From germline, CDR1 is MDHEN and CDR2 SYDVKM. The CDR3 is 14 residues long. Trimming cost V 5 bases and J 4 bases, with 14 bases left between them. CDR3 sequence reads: CASSRARERETQYF. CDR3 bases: TGTGCCAGCAGTAGGGCGAGGGAACGAGAGACCCAGTACTTC. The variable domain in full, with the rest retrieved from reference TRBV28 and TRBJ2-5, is DVKVTQSSRYLVKRTGEKVFLECVQDMDHENMFWYRQDPGLGLRLIYFSYDVKMKEKGDIPEGYSVSREKKERFSLILESASTNQTSMYLCASSRARERETQYFGPGTRLLVL.

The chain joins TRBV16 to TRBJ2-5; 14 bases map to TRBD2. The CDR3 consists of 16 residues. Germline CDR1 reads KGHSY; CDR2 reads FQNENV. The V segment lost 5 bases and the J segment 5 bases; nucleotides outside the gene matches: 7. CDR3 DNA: TGTGCCAGCAGCACGGGACTAGCGGGAGAAGGTGAGACCCAGTACTTC. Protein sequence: CASSTGLAGEGETQYF.